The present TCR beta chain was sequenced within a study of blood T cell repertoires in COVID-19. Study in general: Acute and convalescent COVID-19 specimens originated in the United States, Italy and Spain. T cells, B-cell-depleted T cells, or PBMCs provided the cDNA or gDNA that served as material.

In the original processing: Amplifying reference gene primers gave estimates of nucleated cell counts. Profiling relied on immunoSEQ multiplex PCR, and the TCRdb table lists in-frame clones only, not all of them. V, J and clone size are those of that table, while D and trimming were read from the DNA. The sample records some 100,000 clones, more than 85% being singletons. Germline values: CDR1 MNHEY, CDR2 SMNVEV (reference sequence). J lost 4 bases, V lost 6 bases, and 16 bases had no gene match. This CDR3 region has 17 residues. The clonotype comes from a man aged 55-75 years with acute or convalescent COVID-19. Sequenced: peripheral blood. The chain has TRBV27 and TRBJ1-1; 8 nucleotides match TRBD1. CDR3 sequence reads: CASSTTATGVYRTEAFF. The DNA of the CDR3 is TGTGCCAGCAGCACCACCGCGACAGGGGTGTATCGCACTGAAGCTTTCTTT.